This is a list of T cell receptor beta chains from one sample in a study of T cells in Graves' hyperthyroidism and ophthalmopathy. TCRdb reprocessed the multiplex PCR reads with MiXCR, giving one entry per CDR3 protein. This sample has a few hundred thousand distinct CDR3 sequences, with less than 15% found just once. The sample was blood. These receptors were taken from a middle-aged woman with Graves' hyperthyroidism that later progressed to Graves' ophthalmopathy. Each CDR3 is given with its conserved first and last residue. D genes are given only for firm matches. Expanded clones are given a class, and other clones once, few, many or no size at all.

V gene,clone size,J gene,D gene,CDR3 protein,CDR3 DNA
TRBV9,few,TRBJ2-1,NA,CAGVWRRRYNEQFF,TGTGCCGGGGTATGGAGACGGAGGTACAATGAGCAGTTCTTC
TRBV28,many,TRBJ2-3,NA,CASSLGTRRTDTQYF,TGTGCCAGCAGTCTAGGAACTAGACGCACAGATACGCAGTATTTT
TRBV29-1,many,TRBJ2-5,NA,CSVLEARAIETQYF,TGCAGCGTTTTAGAGGCCAGGGCGATAGAGACCCAGTACTTC
TRBV2,many,TRBJ2-2,TRBD2,CASDGGENTGELFF,TGTGCCAGCGATGGGGGGGAGAACACCGGGGAGCTGTTTTTT
TRBV12-3/TRBV12-4,many,TRBJ2-2,NA,CASSFTAMGWRVEDTGELFF,TGTGCCAGCAGTTTTACGGCGATGGGTTGGAGGGTTGAGGACACCGGGGAGCTGTTTTTT
TRBV7-9,many,TRBJ2-3,NA,CASIDTGWEHTDTQYF,TGTGCCAGCATCGATACAGGGTGGGAACACACAGATACGCAGTATTTT
TRBV15,few,TRBJ2-7,NA,CATSRDYFREQYF,TGTGCCACCAGCAGAGATTATTTTCGGGAGCAGTACTTC
TRBV28,NA,TRBJ2-7,TRBD2,CASGLSASGSYEQYF,TGTGCCAGCGGTTTATCGGCTAGCGGTTCCTACGAGCAGTACTTC
TRBV20-1,NA,TRBJ2-1,TRBD2,CSARNVAGAGDEQFF,TGCAGTGCTAGGAACGTAGCGGGAGCGGGGGATGAGCAGTTCTTC
TRBV27,NA,TRBJ2-1,TRBD2,CASSLLGLAGPNEQFF,TGTGCCAGCAGTTTATTGGGACTAGCGGGACCTAATGAGCAGTTCTTC
TRBV12-3/TRBV12-4,many,TRBJ2-1,TRBD2,CASDSTGRAGNEQFF,TGTGCCAGCGACAGTACCGGGAGGGCGGGGAATGAGCAGTTCTTC
TRBV2,many,TRBJ1-2,NA,CASSASANYGYTF,TGTGCCAGCAGTGCGTCAGCTAACTATGGCTACACCTTC
TRBV28,many,TRBJ2-1,NA,CASSSLRALWAISYNEQFF,TGTGCCAGCAGTTCCCTCAGGGCCCTTTGGGCTATATCCTACAATGAGCAGTTCTTC
TRBV28,NA,TRBJ2-7,TRBD2,CASSISGLAGGSLEQYF,TGTGCCAGCAGTATATCGGGACTAGCGGGAGGATCCCTCGAGCAGTACTTC
TRBV27,many,TRBJ2-1,NA,CASSLLSGIYNEQFF,TGTGCCAGCAGTTTATTGTCCGGGATCTACAATGAGCAGTTCTTC
TRBV19,many,TRBJ2-6,NA,CASSIVSAGANVLTF,TGTGCCAGTAGTATAGTTAGCGCTGGGGCCAACGTCCTGACTTTC
TRBV29-1,few,TRBJ2-3,TRBD2,CSLRLATTDTQYF,TGCAGCCTTAGACTAGCAACCACAGATACGCAGTATTTT
TRBV15,many,TRBJ2-1,NA,CATSGFRDPPHNEQFF,TGTGCCACCAGCGGGTTCCGGGACCCTCCTCACAATGAGCAGTTCTTC
TRBV6-1,many,TRBJ2-7,NA,CASLYGAGFSEQYF,TGTGCCAGCCTTTATGGGGCAGGATTTTCCGAGCAGTACTTC
TRBV11-2,many,TRBJ1-6,NA,CASSFLTDPGPLHF,TGTGCCAGCAGCTTTTTGACCGACCCAGGGCCCCTCCACTTT
TRBV18,many,TRBJ1-5,TRBD1,CASSPGTDDQPQHF,TGTGCCAGCTCACCGGGGACAGACGATCAGCCCCAGCATTTT
TRBV12-3/TRBV12-4,many,TRBJ1-2,NA,CASSPTDTVLGYTF,TGTGCCAGCAGTCCAACCGACACCGTATTAGGCTACACCTTC
TRBV7-8,NA,TRBJ2-5,NA,CASSLGGSGETQYF,TGTGCCAGCAGCTTAGGGGGGAGCGGCGAGACCCAGTACTTC
TRBV6-6,many,TRBJ2-3,TRBD1,CASSYSDRLGPDTQYF,TGTGCCAGCAGTTACTCGGACAGGTTGGGCCCAGATACGCAGTATTTT
TRBV10-1,many,TRBJ2-1,NA,CASSESSYNEQFF,TGCGCCAGCAGTGAGAGCTCCTACAATGAGCAGTTCTTC
TRBV27,many,TRBJ2-1,NA,CASSLLWRDEQFF,TGTGCCAGCAGTTTATTATGGCGGGATGAGCAGTTCTTC
TRBV2,many,TRBJ1-1,TRBD1,CASRGGGGRMNTEAFF,TGTGCCAGTAGGGGGGGAGGGGGCCGGATGAACACTGAAGCTTTCTTT
TRBV7-2,many,TRBJ2-7,NA,CASSPRALTYEQYF,TGTGCCAGCAGCCCACGCGCCCTCACCTACGAGCAGTACTTC
TRBV20-1,many,TRBJ2-1,TRBD2,CSARGIGLAGGVSIYNEQFF,TGCAGTGCTAGAGGCATCGGACTAGCGGGTGGAGTCTCCATTTACAATGAGCAGTTCTTC
TRBV9,many,TRBJ2-5,NA,CASSDPQETQYF,TGTGCCAGCAGCGACCCCCAAGAGACCCAGTACTTC
TRBV28,few,TRBJ2-1,NA,CASSLWAGRDNEQFF,TGTGCCAGCAGTTTGTGGGCGGGAAGGGACAATGAGCAGTTCTTC
TRBV12-3/TRBV12-4,many,TRBJ2-3,TRBD1,CASSPQGELDTQYF,TGTGCCAGCAGTCCTCAGGGGGAGTTGGATACGCAGTATTTT
TRBV30,many,TRBJ1-1,NA,CAWRLLVSNTEAFF,TGTGCCTGGAGATTATTGGTGTCGAACACTGAAGCTTTCTTT
TRBV12-3/TRBV12-4,many,TRBJ2-3,NA,CASSAGDIGGDTQYF,TGTGCCAGCAGCGCGGGGGACATCGGCGGGGATACGCAGTATTTT
TRBV28,many,TRBJ2-7,NA,CASSPRGRAAYEQYF,TGTGCCAGCAGCCCCCGGGGGCGTGCTGCGTACGAGCAGTACTTC
TRBV5-1,many,TRBJ1-5,TRBD1,CASSRTGGAGQPQHF,TGCGCCAGCAGTCGGACAGGGGGCGCTGGGCAGCCCCAGCATTTT
TRBV13,NA,TRBJ1-3,NA,CASSLEPRGGNTIYF,TGTGCCAGCAGCCTTGAACCCCGGGGAGGAAACACCATATATTTT
TRBV12-5,many,TRBJ2-5,NA,CASGLVLGGTARSTQYF,TGTGCTAGTGGTTTGGTACTAGGAGGGACAGCTCGTTCGACCCAGTACTTC
TRBV5-1,many,TRBJ1-2,NA,CASSLEGNGYTF,TGCGCCAGCAGCTTGGAAGGGAATGGCTACACCTTC
TRBV20-1,NA,TRBJ2-1,NA,CSARSLAVSSYNEQFF,TGCAGTGCTAGATCCTTAGCGGTTAGCTCCTACAATGAGCAGTTCTTC
TRBV19,few,TRBJ2-4,NA,CASSMKLSGLAKNIQYF,TGTGCCAGTAGTATGAAGCTATCAGGACTAGCCAAAAACATTCAGTACTTC
TRBV6-1,many,TRBJ2-5,TRBD2,CASSDIWRENRETQYF,TGTGCCAGCAGTGATATATGGCGGGAGAATCGAGAGACCCAGTACTTC
TRBV5-5,few,TRBJ2-7,NA,CASSLGPDSYEQYF,TGTGCCAGCAGCTTGGGACCCGACAGCTACGAGCAGTACTTC
TRBV29-1,many,TRBJ2-1,NA,CSVGGRSAYNEQFF,TGCAGCGTTGGTGGGAGATCCGCCTACAATGAGCAGTTCTTC
TRBV7-9,many,TRBJ2-7,TRBD2,CASSFASGYEQYF,TGTGCCAGCAGCTTCGCTAGCGGTTACGAGCAGTACTTC
TRBV25-1,many,TRBJ2-4,TRBD2,CASSPGLAGAIAKNIQYF,TGTGCCAGCAGTCCGGGACTAGCGGGAGCGATAGCCAAAAACATTCAGTACTTC
TRBV7-2,few,TRBJ2-1,NA,CASSLETINEQFF,TGTGCCAGCAGCTTAGAGACGATCAATGAGCAGTTCTTC
TRBV12-3/TRBV12-4,many,TRBJ1-2,NA,CASSLTANYGYTF,TGTGCCAGCAGTTTAACGGCTAACTATGGCTACACCTTC
TRBV19,many,TRBJ1-1,TRBD1,CATRDRGNTEAFF,TGTGCCACCCGTGACAGGGGGAACACTGAAGCTTTCTTT
TRBV4-1,few,TRBJ1-2,NA,CASSQGGQFSNYGYTF,TGCGCCAGCAGCCAGGGCGGACAGTTTTCTAACTATGGCTACACCTTC
TRBV27,many,TRBJ2-1,NA,CASSLWDSLGEQFF,TGTGCCAGCAGTTTATGGGATTCATTGGGTGAGCAGTTCTTC
TRBV15,many,TRBJ2-5,TRBD1,CATSAHPGTGVTSDWETQYF,TGTGCCACCAGCGCACATCCAGGGACAGGGGTTACTAGTGATTGGGAGACCCAGTACTTC
TRBV29-1,many,TRBJ2-2,TRBD1,CSVAPGTGDAGELFF,TGCAGCGTTGCTCCCGGGACAGGGGATGCCGGGGAGCTGTTTTTT
TRBV11-2,many,TRBJ2-7,TRBD2,CASSPRVAGGYEQYF,TGTGCCAGCAGCCCCAGGGTAGCGGGAGGCTACGAGCAGTACTTC
TRBV7-9,many,TRBJ2-1,TRBD2,CASSSPKRGSYNEQFF,TGTGCCAGCAGCTCCCCAAAGCGGGGCTCCTACAATGAGCAGTTCTTC
TRBV2,many,TRBJ2-1,TRBD2,CASSQTSAHEQFF,TGTGCCAGCTCCCAGACTAGCGCCCATGAGCAGTTCTTC
TRBV6-1,many,TRBJ2-6,NA,CASRVTGTLSGANVLTF,TGTGCCAGCAGGGTTACAGGGACCCTCTCTGGGGCCAACGTCCTGACTTTC